This T cell receptor (beta chain) was sequenced for a study of CD8+ T cells in alopecia areata. Findings and limits, study-wide: Tissue-resident alphabeta T cells belonging to normal skin likewise get sequenced within scalp specimens. Researchers report lesional scalp, most notably alopecia totalis/universalis, outstripped normal scalp in clonality.

Cell sorting was applied to PBMCs, and CD4+ and CD8+ T cells were collected. This clone turned up a few times. Its specificity is unknown. CDR3 length equals 15 residues. CDR1 and CDR2 from the germline V gene are PRHDT and FYEKMQ (reference sequence). V lost 5 bases and J lost 1; bases outside the gene matches: 7. In each case, RNA was isolated and then reverse transcribed into cDNA as the sequencing template. Produced via immunoSEQ multiplex PCR; TCRdb's table is partial and in-frame only. The sample has 200,000 or so clones; about 61% are singletons. The sequence was collected from a human donor in good health. The rearrangement links TRBV13 to TRBJ2-7; TRBD2 matches at 8 bases. Sequencing was performed on CD8+ T cells sorted from blood. CDR3 sequence reads: CASSNAGGGSYEQYF. The CDR3 nucleotides read TGTGCCAGCAGCAACGCGGGGGGAGGATCCTACGAGCAGTACTTC.